Listed here are 12 T cell receptor beta chains from one sample, sequenced in a study of blood T cell repertoires in COVID-19. Profiled with immunoSEQ multiplex PCR; TCRdb holds only in-frame clones, not every one. The sample holds 80,000 or so clones, about 80% seen once. Material: peripheral blood. Receptor source: a woman in her sixties or seventies with acute or convalescent COVID-19.

The CDR3 nucleotides are TGTGCCAGCTCGGCCGGGACAGGGGGCAATCAGCCCCAGCATTTT. This codes for CASSAGTGGNQPQHF. The V gene is TRBV18, the J gene TRBJ1-5; TRBD1 matches at 10 bases. The CDR3 spans 15 residues. CDR1 KGHSH and CDR2 LQKENI come from the germline V gene. The V gene end was trimmed by 6 bases and the J gene end by 2 bases; junction bases not matched to a gene: 4.

The chain links TRBV18 to TRBJ1-1, with 10 bases that match TRBD1. The CDR3 extends over 14 amino acids. Trimming removed 1 base from V and 7 bases from J; junction bases left unmatched: 3. Germline V gene sequence: CDR1 KGHSH, CDR2 LQKENI. The CDR3 sequence: CASSPQTGGSEAFF. The DNA for the CDR3 is TGTGCCAGCTCACCACAGACAGGGGGCAGTGAAGCTTTCTTT.

This chain joins TRBV4-3 and TRBJ1-2; 8 nucleotides align to TRBD1. Unmatched junction bases numbered 15, after V lost 2 bases and J lost 7 bases. Germline CDR1 LGHNA, CDR2 YSLEER. This CDR3 region has 17 residues. CDR3 protein: CASSQSFSGQGILGYTF. Written as DNA, the CDR3 is TGCGCCAGCAGCCAAAGTTTCTCAGGACAGGGAATTCTTGGCTACACCTTC.

The CDR3 DNA reads as TGTGCCAGCAGCTTACAGGGGGCTGGAGATGAAAAACTGTTTTTT. Protein product: CASSLQGAGDEKLFF. This chain connects TRBV3-1 (or the pseudogene TRBV3-2) to TRBJ1-4; 9 bases are a match to TRBD1. The CDR3 spans 15 residues. Germline CDR1 is LGHDT and CDR2 is YNNKEL (reference sequence). The trim removed 5 bases at V and 6 bases at J, leaving 7 bases unmatched.

The chain joins TRBV1 to TRBJ1-4. TRBV1 is given as a pseudogene. CDR3 size: 15 residues. The CDR3 here is CTSSQDPLSGEKLFF. The DNA for the CDR3 is TGCACCAGCAGCCAAGATCCGTTAAGCGGTGAAAAACTGTTTTTT.

This clone came up once. V usage is TRBV6-5 and J usage is TRBJ2-7, with 7 nucleotides matching TRBD1. CDR3 length: 15 amino acids. Per the germline V gene, CDR1 is MNHEY and CDR2 is SVGAGI. V lost 0 bases, J lost 0 bases, and 2 bases stayed unmatched. The CDR3: CASSYSGQNSYEQYF. The CDR3 bases are TGTGCCAGCAGTTACTCGGGACAGAACTCCTACGAGCAGTACTTC.

V is TRBV9 and J is TRBJ2-5, with D maybe TRBD1 (5 bases). With 1 base removed from V and 2 bases from J, the gap between germline ends came to 15 bases. The CDR3 is 16 amino acids. Germline CDR1 and CDR2: SGDLS and YYNGEE. CDR3 sequence: CASSVRDGRGQETQYF. Here the CDR3 DNA reads TGTGCCAGCAGCGTAAGGGATGGTAGGGGACAAGAGACCCAGTACTTC.

Remarks on this clone: One end of the junction is discordant with germline, which a read error may explain. The chain has TRBV2 and TRBJ1-2; D ambiguous. The V gene's germline CDR1 is SNHLY and CDR2 FYNNEI. This CDR3 spans 8 amino acids. The CDR3 loop reads CASTIEHF. CDR3 nucleotide sequence: TGTGCCAGCACCATTGAACACTTC.

This chain joins TRBV5-1 and TRBJ2-5, with TRBD1 identical over 8 bases. Germline lookup yields CDR1 SGHRS and CDR2 YFSETQ. V was pared by 0 bases and J by 8 bases, with 12 bases of the junction left unmatched. The CDR3 has 16 residues. The CDR3 reads CASSLEPPQGVDTQYF. DNA for the CDR3: TGCGCCAGCAGCTTGGAACCACCACAGGGGGTAGACACCCAGTACTTC.

The chain combines TRBV19 with TRBJ1-1; possibly TRBD1 for D (5 bases). The CDR3 length is 14 residues. Germline lookup yields CDR1 LNHDA and CDR2 SQIVND (reference sequence). Trimming shortened V by 11 bases and J by 1 base, and 17 bases separated the two germline ends. CDR3 sequence reads: CASLGRQGNTEAFF. The CDR3 DNA is TGTGCCTCCTTAGGGAGGCAGGGGAACACTGAAGCTTTCTTT.

The chain employs TRBV25-1 and TRBJ1-1; D not resolved. The germline V gene has CDR1 MGHDK and CDR2 SYGVNS. CDR3 length: 14 residues. Deletions cut 10 bases from V and 0 bases from J, with 15 bases between. In nucleotides, the CDR3 is TGTGCCACCACGTCGCGGCACCTGAACACTGAAGCTTTCTTT. Encoded protein: CATTSRHLNTEAFF.

This clone was found a few times. This chain uses TRBV5-1 with TRBJ1-3; D possibly corresponds to TRBD1 (6 bases). V gave up 0 bases and J gave up 0 bases, with 7 bases separating them. Germline V gene sequence: CDR1 SGHRS, CDR2 YFSETQ. This CDR3 spans 15 amino acids. For the CDR3, the DNA is TGCGCCAGCAGCTTGGGGACAGCCTCTGGAAACACCATATATTTT. It codes for CASSLGTASGNTIYF.